The clone carrying this TCR beta chain was seen ten or more times. The sample is drawn from a study of metastatic and nonmetastatic thyroid tumors. Trimming cost V 7 bases and J 1 base, with 10 bases left between them. CDR1 is SEHNR, CDR2 FQNEAQ, per germline (reference sequence). This CDR3 comprises 13 residues. TCRdb re-called the PCR reads with MiXCR. The sample carries approximately 84,000 clones, more than 13% recorded once. All patients reached thyroid surgery having received no treatment beforehand. The rearrangement uses TRBV7-9 and TRBJ1-1; unclear D gene. Sequencing was performed on blood. This sequence was found in a female donor with papillary thyroid cancer or a benign thyroid nodule (not recorded which). Some clones in this sample may be carry-over from other donors' samples. The CDR3 DNA follows: TGTGCCAGCAACCAGGAGTGGAACACTGAAGCTTTCTTT. Translating it yields CASNQEWNTEAFF.